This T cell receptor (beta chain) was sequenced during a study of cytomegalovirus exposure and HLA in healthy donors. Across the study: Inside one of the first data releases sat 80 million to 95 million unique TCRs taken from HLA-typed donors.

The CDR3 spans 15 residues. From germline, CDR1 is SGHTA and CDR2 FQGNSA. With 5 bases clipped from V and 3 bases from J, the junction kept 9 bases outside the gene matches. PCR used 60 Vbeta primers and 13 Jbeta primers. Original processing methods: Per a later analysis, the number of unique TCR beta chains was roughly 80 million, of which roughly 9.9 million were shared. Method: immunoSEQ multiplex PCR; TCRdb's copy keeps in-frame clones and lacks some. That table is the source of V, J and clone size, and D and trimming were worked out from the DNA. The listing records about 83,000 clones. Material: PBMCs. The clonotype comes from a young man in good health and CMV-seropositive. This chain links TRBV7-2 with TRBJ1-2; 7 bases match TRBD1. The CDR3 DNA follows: TGTGCCAGCAGCGCGGGACAGTGGGGGGACTATGGCTACACCTTC. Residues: CASSAGQWGDYGYTF.